These 10 T cell receptor beta chains share one sample of origin, sequenced in a study of blood T cell repertoires in COVID-19 (dated by TCRdb to about 2020). Library method: the immunoSEQ multiplex PCR assay. TCRdb re-hosts the immuneACCESS table, in-frame sequences only. Its copies lack some clones; in the studies checked, an unresolved V gene accounts for under half of them, and the cause for the rest is not known. The sample table holds 130,000 or so clones, of which about 89% were seen once. The ten largest clones represent roughly an eighth of the sample. Sequencing was performed on peripheral blood. The receptors derive from a woman in her 70s with COVID-19, enrolled during active disease.

The genes are TRBV5-4 and TRBJ1-2, with TRBD1 matching over 7 bases. The V gene's germline CDR1 is SGHNT and CDR2 YYREEE (reference sequence). Germline trimming cut 5 bases from V and 4 bases from J; bases unmatched to any gene: 8. The CDR3 has 14 residues. CDR3 sequence reads: CASSYSRGSYGYTF. CDR3 in DNA: TGTGCCAGCAGTTACTCCAGGGGGTCCTATGGCTACACCTTC. Using reference TRBV5-4 and TRBJ1-2 for the parts outside the CDR3, the full variable domain is ETGVTQSPTHLIKTRGQQVTLRCSSQSGHNTVSWYQQALGQGPQFIFQYYREEENGRGNFPPRFSGLQFPNYSSELNVNALELDDSALYLCASSYSRGSYGYTFGSGTRLTVV.

Here the CDR3 reads CASRGDIRLDTQYF. The CDR3 nucleotides read TGTGCCAGCAGGGGGGACATCAGATTAGATACGCAGTATTTT. The rearrangement links TRBV7-2 to TRBJ2-3; D is perhaps TRBD1 (6 bases). The CDR3 has 14 amino acids. CDR1 SGHTA and CDR2 FQGNSA come from the germline V gene. The V end was cut by 6 bases, the J end by 5 bases, with 15 bases between. The full variable domain, completed using reference TRBV7-2 and TRBJ2-3, is GAGVSQSPSNKVTEKGKDVELRCDPISGHTALYWYRQSLGQGLEFLIYFQGNSAPDKSGLPSDRFSAERTGGSVSTLTIQRTQQEDSAVYLCASRGDIRLDTQYFGPGTRLTVL.

The rearrangement links TRBV5-6 to TRBJ1-1, with TRBD1 identical over 7 bases. Germline CDR1 SGHDT, CDR2 YYEEEE. V gave up 1 base and J gave up 4 bases; unmatched junction bases: 4. The CDR3 totals 14 residues. The CDR3 DNA sequence: TGTGCCAGCAGCTTGAGCAGGGGGTTCACTGAAGCTTTCTTT. It encodes CASSLSRGFTEAFF.

This sequence joins TRBV29-1 and TRBJ1-2, with a weak D call TRBD1 (6 bases). The CDR3 is 13 amino acids. Trimming stripped 3 bases from V and 4 bases from J, with 12 bases between. Germline V gives CDR1 SQVTM, CDR2 ANQGSEA. The CDR3 here is CSVDTGGGYGYTF. The DNA for the CDR3 is TGCAGCGTTGATACGGGAGGGGGCTATGGCTACACCTTC.

The genes are TRBV4-2 and TRBJ2-3; TRBD2 is a possible D gene (6 bases). With 0 bases removed from V and 0 bases from J, the gap between germline ends came to 16 bases. This CDR3 spans 18 amino acids. Looked up from germline, CDR1 is LGHNA and CDR2 is YNFKEQ. CDR3 coding DNA: TGTGCCAGCAGCCAAGATGTCAGCGGGCAAACTAGCACAGATACGCAGTATTTT. Its protein product is CASSQDVSGQTSTDTQYF.

V gene TRBV11-2 combines with J gene TRBJ2-7; D is unclear. V was shortened by 5 bases and J by 7 bases, with 15 bases between the two germline ends. The V gene's germline CDR1 is SGHAT and CDR2 FQNNGV. CDR3 length: 13 amino acids. CDR3 DNA sequence: TGTGCCAGCAGCCCCCCGACCCTCGGGGAGCAGTACTTC. Its protein is CASSPPTLGEQYF.

The chain combines TRBV7-8 with TRBJ1-5; possibly TRBD1 for D (5 bases). The CDR3 length is 18 residues. Germline V gene lookup returns CDR1 SGHVS and CDR2 FQNEAQ. The germline V and J ends were trimmed by 2 bases and 3 bases, with 20 bases remaining between them. The chain's CDR3 is CASSLRGVVGGDNQPQHF. DNA of the CDR3: TGTGCCAGCAGCTTAAGAGGGGTGGTCGGGGGAGACAATCAGCCCCAGCATTTT.

This clone was counted only a few times. The CDR3 sequence: CASSPGQGSPLHF. DNA of the CDR3: TGTGCCAGCAGCCCCGGACAGGGATCACCCCTCCACTTT. This chain connects TRBV7-8 to TRBJ1-6; TRBD1 matches at 8 bases. Germline-derived CDR1 and CDR2 are SGHVS and FQNEAQ. The length of the CDR3 is 13 residues. Trimming took 5 bases from V and 10 from J; bases not matched to a gene: 4.

The rearrangement links TRBV9 to TRBJ2-3; TRBD2 aligns across 9 bases. Losses at the gene ends were 4 bases for V and 1 base for J; bases not matched to a gene: 7. The CDR3 runs 16 residues. The germline V gene encodes CDR1 SGDLS and CDR2 YYNGEE. CDR3 coding DNA: TGTGCCAGCAGCCTTGGAATAGCGGGGGGCACAGATACGCAGTATTTT. Translation: CASSLGIAGGTDTQYF.

This CDR3 reads CASSFTGNTGELFF. Here the CDR3 DNA reads TGCGCCAGCAGCTTTACAGGGAACACCGGGGAGCTGTTTTTT. V usage is TRBV5-1 and J usage is TRBJ2-2, with TRBD1 as a possible D gene (5 bases). This CDR3 contains 14 residues. Trimming left V 2 bases short and J 1 base short, with 6 bases between. In germline, CDR1 is SGHRS, CDR2 YFSETQ.